The 25 T cell receptor beta chains listed next were all sequenced from one sample in a study of T cells in Graves' hyperthyroidism and ophthalmopathy. There were TCR beta CDR3 regions amplified from RNA transcripts. HTBI primers were employed in a first-round RT-PCR of the TCR CDR3. TCRdb redid the calling of the multiplex PCR reads with MiXCR, one entry per CDR3 protein. The table has under 350,000 distinct CDR3 sequences, under 25% seen once. Source material: blood. The receptors were gathered from a woman aged 50 to 60 with Graves' hyperthyroidism.

This clonotype was detected many times. This chain uses TRBV29-1 with TRBJ1-1, with D uncertain. CDR1 is SQVTM, CDR2 ANQGSEA, per germline. This CDR3 spans 14 amino acids. Trimming cost V 8 bases and J 3 bases, with 19 bases left between them. The CDR3 reads CSITNGVLDTEAFF. The DNA for the CDR3 is TGCAGCATCACAAATGGGGTGTTGGACACTGAAGCTTTCTTT.

This clonotype was counted between two and nine times. The genes are TRBV5-8 and TRBJ1-5; D is undetermined. Per the germline V gene, CDR1 is SGHTS and CDR2 is YDEGEE. This CDR3 contains 15 residues. The V and J ends lost 0 bases and 4 bases respectively, with 11 bases between them. CDR3 in DNA: TGTGCCAGCAGCTTGGCTTTGGGGATGAATCAGCCCCAGCATTTT. This gives the protein CASSLALGMNQPQHF.

J is TRBJ2-5 and V is TRBV5-4, with D possibly being TRBD1 (6 bases). Per germline, CDR1 SGHNT and CDR2 YYREEE (reference sequence). V was shortened by 3 bases and J by 0 bases, with 9 bases between the two germline ends. This CDR3 is 14 amino acids long. The CDR3 loop is CASSSGTNQETQYF. The CDR3, as DNA: TGTGCCAGCAGCTCCGGGACAAACCAAGAGACCCAGTACTTC.

This clonotype occurred many times. The chain recombines TRBV4-2 with TRBJ1-5; possible D gene TRBD1, 5 bases. Trimming stripped 1 base from V and 0 bases from J, with 13 bases between. There are 17 residues in the CDR3. Germline-derived CDR1 and CDR2 are LGHNA and YNFKEQ. CDR3 amino acids: CASSQGTTVTSNQPQHF. The CDR3 DNA reads TGTGCCAGCAGCCAAGGGACGACAGTGACTAGCAATCAGCCCCAGCATTTT.

This chain joins TRBV6-1 and TRBJ2-7, with D perhaps matching TRBD1 or TRBD2 (5 bases each). Looked up from germline, CDR1 is MNHNS and CDR2 is SASEGT. V dropped 6 bases and J dropped 2 bases, with 14 bases sitting between them. This CDR3 has 14 residues. The CDR3 nucleotides read TGTGCCAGCAGAACGACGGGACCAACCTACGAGCAGTACTTC. Its protein product is CASRTTGPTYEQYF.

This clonotype occurred a few times. The rearrangement uses TRBV30 and TRBJ1-2, with D possibly TRBD1 on 6 matching bases. Per the germline V gene, CDR1 is GTSNPN and CDR2 is SVGIG (reference sequence). Trimming shortened V by 5 bases and J by 4 bases, and 14 bases separated the two germline ends. This CDR3 is 13 amino acids long. CDR3 region: CAWGQPHTYGYTF. CDR3 bases: TGTGCCTGGGGACAGCCCCACACCTATGGCTACACCTTC.

This clonotype was counted ten times or more. The rearrangement uses TRBV30 and TRBJ2-7; D perhaps matches TRBD1 (5 bases). Germline V gives CDR1 GTSNPN, CDR2 SVGIG (reference sequence). The CDR3 is 11 residues long. Trimming took off 5 bases at V and 3 bases at J, with 8 bases between the two ends. As DNA, the CDR3 is TGTGCCTGGCAAACAGGCTACGAGCAGTACTTC. It codes for CAWQTGYEQYF.

There are many counts of this clonotype. The V gene is TRBV20-1, the J gene TRBJ1-3, with D maybe TRBD1 (5 bases). This CDR3 contains 13 residues. V was trimmed by 5 bases and J by 6 bases, leaving 14 bases between them. In germline, CDR1 is DFQATT, CDR2 SNEGSKA (reference sequence). The CDR3 DNA follows: TGCAGTGCTTCCGGGACGTTGGAAAACACCATATATTTT. Encoded protein: CSASGTLENTIYF.

This clonotype came up many times. The chain has TRBV7-9 and TRBJ2-3, with D tentatively TRBD1 (5 bases). The length of the CDR3 is 15 residues. Germline V gene lookup returns CDR1 SEHNR and CDR2 FQNEAQ (reference sequence). V gave up 2 bases and J gave up 5 bases, with 14 bases separating them. In DNA, the CDR3 is TGTGCCAGCAGCTTACGTCAAGGGGCCAGAGATACGCAGTATTTT. Its protein product is CASSLRQGARDTQYF.

This clonotype was found many times. This chain connects TRBV12-3 or TRBV12-4 to TRBJ1-4; 7 bases fit TRBD1. After removal of 6 bases from V and 6 bases from J, the junction contained 7 bases not matched to a gene. This CDR3 has 14 residues. The CDR3 DNA is TGTGCCAGCAGACCGACAGGGCGCGATGAAAAACTGTTTTTT. Protein sequence: CASRPTGRDEKLFF.

This clonotype was seen many times. This sequence joins TRBV5-4 and TRBJ2-1, with D hard to call. Trimming took off 0 bases at V and 6 bases at J, with 4 bases between the two ends. Germline CDR1 reads SGHNT; CDR2 reads YYREEE (reference sequence). There are 12 residues in the CDR3. CDR3 sequence reads: CASSLGSNEQFF. In nucleotides, the CDR3 is TGTGCCAGCAGCTTGGGGTCCAATGAGCAGTTCTTC. Combining the CDR3 with reference TRBV5-4 and TRBJ2-1 gives the whole variable domain ETGVTQSPTHLIKTRGQQVTLRCSSQSGHNTVSWYQQALGQGPQFIFQYYREEENGRGNFPPRFSGLQFPNYSSELNVNALELDDSALYLCASSLGSNEQFFGPGTRLTVL.

This sequence joins TRBV9 and TRBJ1-6; TRBD1 is a possible D gene (5 bases). Germline CDR1 and CDR2: SGDLS and YYNGEE. The CDR3 extends over 15 amino acids. Between the trimmed V and J ends, which lost 0 bases and 4 bases, there was a span of 8 bases. The CDR3 DNA is TGTGCCAGCAGCGTAGGTGGGACTTATAATTCACCCCTCCACTTT. Amino acid sequence: CASSVGGTYNSPLHF.

This clonotype was observed many times. This sequence joins TRBV5-1 and TRBJ2-3; possible D gene TRBD2, 6 bases. CDR3 length: 15 residues. V was clipped by 4 bases and J by 1 base, with 13 bases between them. Germline loops: CDR1 SGHRS, CDR2 YFSETQ. This CDR3 is CASSDGSAGTDTQYF. Here the CDR3 DNA reads TGCGCCAGCAGCGACGGGAGTGCGGGCACAGATACGCAGTATTTT.

At least ten counts were recorded for this clonotype. The rearrangement links TRBV28 to TRBJ2-5; 9 positions agree with TRBD2. Per germline, CDR1 MDHEN and CDR2 SYDVKM. The CDR3 covers 13 residues. After removal of 7 bases from V and 7 bases from J, the junction contained 7 bases not matched to a gene. The CDR3 reads CASIFSGSATQYF. CDR3 coding DNA: TGTGCCAGCATCTTTAGCGGGAGTGCGACCCAGTACTTC.

This clonotype was recorded a few times. This rearrangement joins TRBV9 to TRBJ1-4; D is unclear. Trimming cost V 4 bases and J 5 bases, with 18 bases left between them. The CDR3 consists of 16 residues. Germline CDR1 and CDR2: SGDLS and YYNGEE. The CDR3 loop reads CASSPQAGSPNEKLFF. For the CDR3, the DNA is TGTGCCAGCAGCCCCCAGGCGGGTTCTCCCAATGAAAAACTGTTTTTT.

This clonotype came up a few times. V usage is TRBV5-5 and J usage is TRBJ1-3; D not resolved. Germline CDR1 SGHKS, CDR2 YYEKEE (reference sequence). The CDR3 spans 15 residues. Trimming took 2 bases from V and 2 from J, leaving 11 bases between them. CDR3 DNA sequence: TGTGCCAGCAGCTTTCCAAGAGGAGCTGGAAACACCATATATTTT. This sequence encodes CASSFPRGAGNTIYF.

A note on this clonotype: One base away lies a much larger clone, so this may be a sequencing read error. V and J are TRBV27 and TRBJ2-3, with 14 positions matching TRBD2. From germline, CDR1 is MNHEY and CDR2 SMNVEV (reference sequence). V dropped 3 bases and J dropped 7; count of bases not matched to a gene: 9. This CDR3 is 17 amino acids long. This CDR3 is CASSFGTSGSWTYTQYF. As DNA, the CDR3 is TGTGCCAGCAGTTTCGGGACTAGCGGGAGTTGGACATATACGCAGTATTTT.

This chain connects TRBV28 to TRBJ1-2, with 12 bases identical to TRBD1. The trim removed 7 bases at V and 6 bases at J, leaving 12 bases unmatched. The CDR3 is made up of 16 amino acids. CDR1 is MDHEN, CDR2 SYDVKM, per germline. CDR3 amino acids: CASIPGQGAQKDGYTF. The CDR3 DNA reads as TGTGCCAGCATTCCGGGACAGGGGGCGCAAAAAGATGGCTACACCTTC.

There are many counts of this clonotype. The chain combines TRBV27 with TRBJ2-7; D possibly corresponds to TRBD2 (5 bases). The CDR3 runs 16 residues. The germline V and J ends were trimmed by 4 bases and 3 bases, with 19 bases remaining between them. Per germline, CDR1 MNHEY and CDR2 SMNVEV (reference sequence). CDR3 sequence: CASSSRPAAGNYEQYF. The CDR3 DNA reads TGTGCCAGCAGTTCCCGCCCAGCGGCCGGGAACTACGAGCAGTACTTC.

CDR3 protein: CASSERRDSPLHF. DNA for the CDR3: TGTGCCAGCAGTGAACGACGGGATTCACCCCTCCACTTT. The chain links TRBV2 to TRBJ1-6; D is undetermined. CDR3 length: 13 residues. V shed 2 bases and J shed 8 bases, with 7 bases lying between them. CDR1 and CDR2 from the germline V gene are SNHLY and FYNNEI.

This clonotype was counted between two and nine times. The chain links TRBV19 to TRBJ1-4; 10 nucleotides match TRBD1. The trim removed 4 bases at V and 3 bases at J, leaving 2 bases unmatched. Per the germline V gene, CDR1 is LNHDA and CDR2 is SQIVND (reference sequence). The CDR3 sequence is 15 residues long. CDR3 protein: CASSNDRGPNEKLFF. CDR3 sequence (DNA): TGTGCCAGTAGTAACGACAGGGGGCCTAATGAAAAACTGTTTTTT.

This clonotype came up many times. This sequence joins TRBV20-1 and TRBJ2-3, with D possibly matching TRBD2 (5 bases). The V gene lost 3 bases and the J gene lost 6 bases, with 16 bases spanning the gap. This CDR3 comprises 14 residues. Germline CDR1 reads DFQATT; CDR2 reads SNEGSKA (reference sequence). CDR3 in DNA: TGCAGTGCTAGGGTTGCGGGCCACGGGGATACGCAGTATTTT. Encoded protein: CSARVAGHGDTQYF.

This clonotype was counted ten times or more. The rearrangement joins TRBV7-9 to TRBJ1-5, with TRBD1 matching over 9 bases. This CDR3 is 15 amino acids long. CDR1 is SEHNR and CDR2 is FQNEAQ in the germline V gene (reference sequence). Unmatched junction bases numbered 7, after V lost 5 bases and J lost 5 bases. The CDR3 region has the DNA TGTGCCAGCAGCCCGGGGACAGGGTTGGATCAGCCCCAGCATTTT. Translation gives CASSPGTGLDQPQHF.

V and J are TRBV5-6 and TRBJ2-4; TRBD1 agrees at 9 bases. The germline gives CDR1 SGHDT, CDR2 YYEEEE. This CDR3 is built from 17 residues. V gave up 4 bases and J gave up 1 base; unmatched junction bases: 9. CDR3 loop: CASSGITGGSAKNIQYF. CDR3 nucleotide sequence: TGTGCCAGCAGCGGAATTACAGGGGGCTCGGCCAAAAACATTCAGTACTTC.

This chain links TRBV29-1 with TRBJ1-2; 8 nucleotides align to TRBD1. Germline V gene data show CDR1 as SQVTM and CDR2 as ANQGSEA. Unmatched junction bases numbered 5, after V lost 3 bases and J lost 5 bases. This CDR3 region has 13 residues. CDR3 DNA: TGCAGCGTTGAGGGACAGGCTAGATATGGCTACACCTTC. It is translated as CSVEGQARYGYTF.